This T cell receptor beta chain was obtained from a study of graft-versus-host responses after intestinal transplantation. Libraries were prepared by immunoSEQ multiplex PCR; TCRdb keeps only in-frame clonotypes and omits some of them. The table shows about 9,600 clones, with about 95% occurring only once. The CDR3 contains 12 residues. Trimming took 6 bases from V and 7 from J, leaving 10 bases between them. The germline CDR1 and CDR2 sequences are MNHEY and SMNVEV (reference sequence). The starting material was bone marrow, obtained approximately 1.5 years after intestinal transplantation. V usage is TRBV27 and J usage is TRBJ2-1, with D maybe TRBD1 (5 bases). This clonotype was obtained from a human patient who received an intestinal transplant, so some T cells may come from the graft donor. The CDR3 is CASSSTVNEQFF. The CDR3 DNA is TGTGCCAGCAGCTCGACAGTGAATGAGCAGTTCTTC.